Listed here are 14 T cell receptor beta chains from one sample, sequenced in a study of cytomegalovirus exposure and HLA in healthy donors (dated by TCRdb to between 2016 and 2019). The method was the immunoSEQ multiplex PCR assay. For the multiplex PCR, a mixture combining 60 forward primers for TCR Vbeta segments and 13 reverse primers for TCR Jbeta segments was used. TCRdb's version of the immuneACCESS table is confined to in-frame rearrangements and falls short of the full clone set. An unresolved V gene accounts for under half of the shortfall where checked; the remainder is of unknown origin. The sample records more than 85,000 clones, approximately 84% of which are singletons. About 1.7% of the sample goes to the ten largest clones. Sequencing was performed on PBMCs. The origin of the receptors is a man aged 40-55 years in good health and CMV-seronegative.

The chain recombines TRBV4-3 with TRBJ1-2; D is unclear. Germline CDR1 and CDR2: LGHNA and YSLEER. This CDR3 is built from 17 residues. With 1 base removed from V and 5 bases from J, the gap between germline ends came to 20 bases. In DNA form, the CDR3 reads TGCGCCAGCAGCCAAGCTCGACACTTCACCGGAAGGTATGGCTACACCTTC. The encoded protein is CASSQARHFTGRYGYTF.

This clone occurred a few times. The J gene is TRBJ2-5, the V gene TRBV7-8, with 7 bases identical to TRBD1. J was trimmed by 1 base and V by 5 bases; bases with no gene match: 4. This CDR3 region has 14 residues. In germline, CDR1 is SGHVS, CDR2 FQNEAQ. CDR3 DNA sequence: TGTGCCAGCAGCCGGGACAGCCTCCAAGAGACCCAGTACTTC. Translated: CASSRDSLQETQYF.

The V gene is TRBV5-1, the J gene TRBJ2-7; 7 bases match TRBD1. Germline lookup yields CDR1 SGHRS and CDR2 YFSETQ. The CDR3 runs to 15 residues. With V trimmed by 5 bases and J by 3 bases, 11 bases remained unmatched. The CDR3 nucleotides read TGCGCCAGCAGTTCCTCCGGGACAGAGTACTACGAGCAGTACTTC. As protein: CASSSSGTEYYEQYF.

The V and J genes are TRBV7-9 and TRBJ2-3; no clear D gene. CDR1 and CDR2 from the germline V gene are SEHNR and FQNEAQ (reference sequence). The CDR3 totals 16 residues. V lost 5 bases to trimming and J lost 2 bases, with 17 bases between them. The CDR3, as DNA: TGTGCCAGCAGCCCAGGTGGGTTTCAGGCCACAGATACGCAGTATTTT. Protein product: CASSPGGFQATDTQYF.

This chain uses TRBV5-1 with TRBJ2-1, with 10 nucleotides matching TRBD1. With 3 bases clipped from V and 8 bases from J, the junction kept 2 bases outside the gene matches. The CDR3 extends over 13 amino acids. The germline V gene has CDR1 SGHRS and CDR2 YFSETQ. The CDR3 nucleotides read TGCGCCAGCAGCTGGGACAGGGGTGATGAGCAGTTCTTC. It codes for CASSWDRGDEQFF.

The chain combines TRBV28 with TRBJ1-5; 9 bases line up with TRBD1. Germline CDR1 is MDHEN and CDR2 is SYDVKM. V was pared by 6 bases and J by 7 bases, with 10 bases of the junction left unmatched. The CDR3 loop spans 15 amino acids. The CDR3 DNA reads as TGTGCCAGCAGGCCCCGGGACAGGGCGCGACAGCCCCAGCATTTT. Residues: CASRPRDRARQPQHF.

This rearrangement joins TRBV19 to TRBJ1-5; D perhaps matches TRBD1 (5 bases). The CDR3 length is 16 residues. CDR1 is LNHDA and CDR2 is SQIVND in the germline V gene (reference sequence). Trimming removed 3 bases from V and 1 base from J, with 13 bases in between. The CDR3 coding sequence is TGTGCCAGTAGTATCTACCGGGGGACGAGCAATCAGCCCCAGCATTTT. It is translated as CASSIYRGTSNQPQHF.

The chain recombines TRBV6-5 with TRBJ1-5, with D perhaps TRBD1 (6 bases). The V gene lost 0 bases and the J gene lost 7 bases, with 10 bases spanning the gap. The CDR3 spans 14 residues. Per germline, CDR1 MNHEY and CDR2 SVGAGI. The CDR3: CASSYSRGDQPQHF. DNA of the CDR3: TGTGCCAGCAGTTACTCCAGGGGAGACCAGCCCCAGCATTTT.

This clone has only one observation. The genes are TRBV5-1 and TRBJ2-5; D perhaps matches TRBD2 (5 bases). The germline V gene encodes CDR1 SGHRS and CDR2 YFSETQ. V dropped 0 bases and J dropped 2 bases, with 14 bases sitting between them. The CDR3 is made up of 16 amino acids. The CDR3, as DNA: TGCGCCAGCAGCTTGGTTGTAGGGTCGGGGCAAGAGACCCAGTACTTC. This sequence encodes CASSLVVGSGQETQYF. The variable domain in full, with the rest retrieved from reference TRBV5-1 and TRBJ2-5, is KAGVTQTPRYLIKTRGQQVTLSCSPISGHRSVSWYQQTPGQGLQFLFEYFSETQRNKGNFPGRFSGRQFSNSRSEMNVSTLELGDSALYLCASSLVVGSGQETQYFGPGTRLLVL.

The CDR3 protein is CASSFRVGEAFF. The CDR3 DNA is TGTGCCAGCAGTTTCAGGGTGGGTGAAGCTTTCTTT. The chain combines TRBV28 with TRBJ1-1, with D possibly being TRBD1 (5 bases). The CDR3 covers 12 residues. V was shortened by 3 bases and J by 7 bases, with 9 bases between the two germline ends. CDR1 MDHEN and CDR2 SYDVKM come from the germline V gene.

This chain uses TRBV7-2 with TRBJ1-6, with unresolved D. CDR1 is SGHTA, CDR2 FQGNSA, per germline. The V and J ends lost 4 bases and 10 bases respectively, with 8 bases between them. CDR3 length: 12 residues. CDR3 residues: CASSSGMSPLHF. In nucleotides, the CDR3 is TGTGCCAGCAGCTCAGGAATGTCACCCCTCCACTTT.

The V gene is TRBV5-1, the J gene TRBJ2-1; 9 bases align to TRBD1. Germline CDR1 reads SGHRS; CDR2 reads YFSETQ. The CDR3 covers 15 residues. The V gene end was trimmed by 3 bases and the J gene end by 5 bases; junction bases not matched to a gene: 6. The CDR3 DNA is TGCGCCAGCAGCTGGTCCGGGACAGGGAACAATGAGCAGTTCTTC. This sequence encodes CASSWSGTGNNEQFF.

The rearrangement joins TRBV2 to TRBJ2-5; D is perhaps TRBD2 (7 bases). Per the germline V gene, CDR1 is SNHLY and CDR2 is FYNNEI. Trimming pared 7 bases from V and 5 bases from J, leaving 14 bases between. The CDR3 is 13 residues long. The CDR3 DNA reads as TGTGCCAGCAAAGGGGGGGTCGGTGAGACCCAGTACTTC. It yields the protein CASKGGVGETQYF.

This rearrangement joins TRBV5-1 to TRBJ2-3, with D perhaps matching TRBD2 (6 bases). This CDR3 spans 15 amino acids. Germline V gene lookup returns CDR1 SGHRS and CDR2 YFSETQ. V was cut by 0 bases and J by 1 base, with 9 bases left in between. DNA for the CDR3: TGCGCCAGCAGCTTGGGGGGGGTTGGCACAGATACGCAGTATTTT. Protein sequence: CASSLGGVGTDTQYF.